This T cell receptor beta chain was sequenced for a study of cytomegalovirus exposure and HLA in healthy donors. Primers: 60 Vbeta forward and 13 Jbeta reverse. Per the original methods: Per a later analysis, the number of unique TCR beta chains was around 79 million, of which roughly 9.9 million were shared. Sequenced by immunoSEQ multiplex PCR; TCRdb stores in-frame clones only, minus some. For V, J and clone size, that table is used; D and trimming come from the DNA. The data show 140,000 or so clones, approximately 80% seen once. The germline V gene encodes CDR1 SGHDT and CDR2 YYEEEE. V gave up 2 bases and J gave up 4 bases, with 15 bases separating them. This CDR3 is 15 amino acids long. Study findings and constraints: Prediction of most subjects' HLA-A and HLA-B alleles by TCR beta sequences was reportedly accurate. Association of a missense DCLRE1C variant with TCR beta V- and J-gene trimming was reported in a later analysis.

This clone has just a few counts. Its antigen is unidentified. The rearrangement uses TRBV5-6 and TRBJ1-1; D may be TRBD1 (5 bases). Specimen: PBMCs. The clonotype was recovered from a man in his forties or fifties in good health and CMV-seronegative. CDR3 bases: TGTGCCAGCAGCTTAGAGATCGGGGGAACCACTGAAGCTTTCTTT. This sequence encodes CASSLEIGGTTEAFF.